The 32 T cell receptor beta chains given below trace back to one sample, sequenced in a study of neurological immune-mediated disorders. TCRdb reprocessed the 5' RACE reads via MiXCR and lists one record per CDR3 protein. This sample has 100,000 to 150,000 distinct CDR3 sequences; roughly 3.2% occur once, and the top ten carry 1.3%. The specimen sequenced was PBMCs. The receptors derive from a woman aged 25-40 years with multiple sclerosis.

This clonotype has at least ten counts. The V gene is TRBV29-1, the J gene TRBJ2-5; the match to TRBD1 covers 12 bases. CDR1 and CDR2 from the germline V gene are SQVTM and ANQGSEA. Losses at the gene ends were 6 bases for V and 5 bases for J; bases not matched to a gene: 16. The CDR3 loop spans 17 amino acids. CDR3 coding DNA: TGCAGCGTCCTCCTCCTTACCGGGACAGGGGGCTGGGAGACCCAGTACTTC. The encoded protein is CSVLLLTGTGGWETQYF.

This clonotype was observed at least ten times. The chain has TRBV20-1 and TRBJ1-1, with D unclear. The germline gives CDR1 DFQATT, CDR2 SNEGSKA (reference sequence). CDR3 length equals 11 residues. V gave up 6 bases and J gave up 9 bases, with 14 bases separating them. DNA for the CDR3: TGCAGTGCGCCGTTTGCGGCTCAAGCTTTCTTT. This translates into CSAPFAAQAFF.

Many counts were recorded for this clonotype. The DNA for the CDR3 is TGTGCCAGTAACGGGCAGGGCTCCTACAATGAGCAGTTCTTC. Encoded protein: CASNGQGSYNEQFF. J is TRBJ2-1 and V is TRBV19; D may be TRBD1 (5 bases). The CDR3 totals 14 residues. In germline, CDR1 is LNHDA, CDR2 SQIVND (reference sequence). V was trimmed by 7 bases and J by 0 bases, leaving 10 bases between them.

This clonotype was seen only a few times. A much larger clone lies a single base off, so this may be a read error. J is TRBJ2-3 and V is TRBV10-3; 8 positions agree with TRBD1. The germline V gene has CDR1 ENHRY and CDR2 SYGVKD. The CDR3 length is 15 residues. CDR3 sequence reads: CAIRTDRAATDKQYF. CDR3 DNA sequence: TGTGCCATCAGAACGGACAGGGCCGCCACAGATAAGCAGTATTTT.

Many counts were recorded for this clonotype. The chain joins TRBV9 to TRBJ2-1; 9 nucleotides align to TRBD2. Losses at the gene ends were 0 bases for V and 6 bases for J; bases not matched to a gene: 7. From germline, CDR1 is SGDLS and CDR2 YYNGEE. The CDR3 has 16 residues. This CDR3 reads CASSVEGREGSNEQFF. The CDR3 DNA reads TGTGCCAGCAGCGTAGAGGGGCGGGAGGGCTCCAATGAGCAGTTCTTC. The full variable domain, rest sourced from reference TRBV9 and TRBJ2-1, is DSGVTQTPKHLITATGQRVTLRCSPRSGDLSVYWYQQSLDQGLQFLIQYYNGEERAKGNILERFSAQQFPDLHSELNLSSLELGDSALYFCASSVEGREGSNEQFFGPGTRLTVL.

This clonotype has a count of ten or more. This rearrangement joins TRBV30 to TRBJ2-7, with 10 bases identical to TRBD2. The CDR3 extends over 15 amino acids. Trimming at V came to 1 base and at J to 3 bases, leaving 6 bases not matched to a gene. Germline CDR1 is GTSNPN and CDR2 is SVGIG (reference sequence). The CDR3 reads CAWSASSGSLYEQYF. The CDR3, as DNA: TGTGCCTGGAGTGCCTCTAGCGGGAGCCTCTACGAGCAGTACTTC.

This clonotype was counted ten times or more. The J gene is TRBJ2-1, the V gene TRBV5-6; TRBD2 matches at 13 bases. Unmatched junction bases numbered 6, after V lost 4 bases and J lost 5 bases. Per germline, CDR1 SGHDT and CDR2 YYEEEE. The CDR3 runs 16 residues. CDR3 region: CASSGPGLAGNNEQFF. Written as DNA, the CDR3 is TGTGCCAGCAGCGGGCCGGGACTAGCGGGAAACAATGAGCAGTTCTTC.

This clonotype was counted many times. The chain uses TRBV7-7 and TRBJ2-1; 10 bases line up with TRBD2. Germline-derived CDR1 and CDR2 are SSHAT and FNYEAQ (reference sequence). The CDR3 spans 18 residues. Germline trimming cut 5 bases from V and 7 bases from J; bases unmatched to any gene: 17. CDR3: CASSPIRVSGRLFNEQFF. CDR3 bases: TGTGCCAGCAGCCCTATTAGGGTTAGCGGGAGGTTATTTAATGAGCAGTTCTTC.

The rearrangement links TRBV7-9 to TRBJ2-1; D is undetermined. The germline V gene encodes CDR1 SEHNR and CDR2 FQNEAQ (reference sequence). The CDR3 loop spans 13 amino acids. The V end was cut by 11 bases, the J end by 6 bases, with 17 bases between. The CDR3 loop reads CAARHGDANEQFF. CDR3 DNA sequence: TGTGCCGCTCGCCATGGGGATGCCAATGAGCAGTTCTTC.

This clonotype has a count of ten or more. CDR3 loop: CASSYSWGQGKSLHF. The DNA of the CDR3 is TGTGCCAGCAGTTATTCTTGGGGACAGGGCAAGTCCCTCCACTTT. The rearrangement joins TRBV6-5 to TRBJ1-6, with 9 bases lining up with TRBD1. Germline V gene data show CDR1 as MNHEY and CDR2 as SVGAGI. The CDR3 runs 15 residues. Trimming removed 3 bases from V and 14 bases from J; junction bases left unmatched: 11.

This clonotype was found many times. The CDR3: CASSIRADAGELFF. The CDR3 DNA reads as TGTGCCAGTAGTATTAGGGCTGACGCCGGGGAGCTGTTTTTT. The V and J genes are TRBV19 and TRBJ2-2; D ambiguous. Germline V gene data show CDR1 as LNHDA and CDR2 as SQIVND (reference sequence). Deletions cut 3 bases from V and 6 bases from J, with 11 bases between. There are 14 residues in the CDR3.

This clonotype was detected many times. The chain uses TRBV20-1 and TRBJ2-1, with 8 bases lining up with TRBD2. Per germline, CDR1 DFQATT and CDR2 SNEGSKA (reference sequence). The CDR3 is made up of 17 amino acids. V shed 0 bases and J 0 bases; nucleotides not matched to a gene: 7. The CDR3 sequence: CSAREGGLAGSYNEQFF. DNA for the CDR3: TGCAGTGCTAGAGAAGGGGGGCTAGCGGGCTCCTACAATGAGCAGTTCTTC.

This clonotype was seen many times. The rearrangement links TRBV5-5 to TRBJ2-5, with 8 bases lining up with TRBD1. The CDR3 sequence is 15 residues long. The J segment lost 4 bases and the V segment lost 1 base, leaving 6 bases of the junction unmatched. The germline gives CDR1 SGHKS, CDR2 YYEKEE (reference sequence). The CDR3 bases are TGTGCCAGCAGCTTGCCCAGGACAGGGCGAGAGACCCAGTACTTC. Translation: CASSLPRTGRETQYF. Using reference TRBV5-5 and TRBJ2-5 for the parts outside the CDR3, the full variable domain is DAGVTQSPTHLIKTRGQQVTLRCSPISGHKSVSWYQQVLGQGPQFIFQYYEKEERGRGNFPDRFSARQFPNYSSELNVNALLLGDSALYLCASSLPRTGRETQYFGPGTRLLVL.

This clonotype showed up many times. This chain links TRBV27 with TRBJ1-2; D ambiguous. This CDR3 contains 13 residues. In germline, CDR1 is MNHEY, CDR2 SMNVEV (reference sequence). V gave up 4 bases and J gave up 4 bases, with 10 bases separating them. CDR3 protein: CASSYRGLYGYTF. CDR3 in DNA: TGTGCCAGCAGTTACCGGGGTCTCTATGGCTACACCTTC.

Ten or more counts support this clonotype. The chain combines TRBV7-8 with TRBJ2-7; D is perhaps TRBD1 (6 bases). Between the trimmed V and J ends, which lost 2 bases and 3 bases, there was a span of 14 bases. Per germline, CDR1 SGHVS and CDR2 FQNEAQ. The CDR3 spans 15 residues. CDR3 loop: CASSLPWDTNYEQYF. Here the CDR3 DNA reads TGTGCCAGCAGCTTACCCTGGGACACCAACTACGAGCAGTACTTC.

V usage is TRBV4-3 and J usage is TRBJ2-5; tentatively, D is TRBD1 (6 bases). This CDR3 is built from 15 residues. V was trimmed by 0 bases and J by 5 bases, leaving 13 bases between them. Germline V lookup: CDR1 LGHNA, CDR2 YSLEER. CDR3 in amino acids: CASSQDRGFGETQYF. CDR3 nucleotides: TGCGCCAGCAGCCAAGATAGGGGGTTCGGCGAGACCCAGTACTTC.

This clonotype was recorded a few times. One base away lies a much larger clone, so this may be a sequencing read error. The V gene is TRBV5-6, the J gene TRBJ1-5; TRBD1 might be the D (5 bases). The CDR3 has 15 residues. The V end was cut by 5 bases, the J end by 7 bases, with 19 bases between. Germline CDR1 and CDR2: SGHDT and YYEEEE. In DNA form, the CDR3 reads TGTGCCAGCAGTTACGGGACGTTGAAGGGACAGCCCCAGCATTTT. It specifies CASSYGTLKGQPQHF.

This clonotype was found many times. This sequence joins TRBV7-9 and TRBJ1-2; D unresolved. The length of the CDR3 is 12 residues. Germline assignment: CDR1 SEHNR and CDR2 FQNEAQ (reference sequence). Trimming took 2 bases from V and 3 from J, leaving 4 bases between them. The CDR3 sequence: CASSLRDYGYTF. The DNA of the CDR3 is TGTGCCAGCAGCTTACGGGACTATGGCTACACCTTC.

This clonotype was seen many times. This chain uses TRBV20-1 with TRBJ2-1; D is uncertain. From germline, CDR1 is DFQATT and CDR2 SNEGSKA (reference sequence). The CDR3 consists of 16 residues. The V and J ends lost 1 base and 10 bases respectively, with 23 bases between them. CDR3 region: CSARVGPRTRLSEQFF. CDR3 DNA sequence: TGCAGTGCTAGAGTAGGGCCTAGGACGCGATTAAGCGAGCAGTTCTTC.

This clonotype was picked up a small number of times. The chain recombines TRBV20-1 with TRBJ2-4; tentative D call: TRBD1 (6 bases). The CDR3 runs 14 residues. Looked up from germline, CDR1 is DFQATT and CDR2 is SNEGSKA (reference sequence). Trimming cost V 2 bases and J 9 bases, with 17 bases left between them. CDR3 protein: CSARPRGVSGIQYF. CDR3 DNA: TGCAGTGCTAGACCCAGGGGCGTTTCTGGCATTCAGTACTTC.

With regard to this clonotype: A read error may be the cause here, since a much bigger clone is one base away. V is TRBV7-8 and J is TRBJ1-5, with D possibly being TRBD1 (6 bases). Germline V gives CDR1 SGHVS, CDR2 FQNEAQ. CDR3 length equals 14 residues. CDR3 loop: CASNRDISNQHQHF. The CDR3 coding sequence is TGTGCCAGCAATAGGGACATCAGCAATCAGCACCAGCATTTT.

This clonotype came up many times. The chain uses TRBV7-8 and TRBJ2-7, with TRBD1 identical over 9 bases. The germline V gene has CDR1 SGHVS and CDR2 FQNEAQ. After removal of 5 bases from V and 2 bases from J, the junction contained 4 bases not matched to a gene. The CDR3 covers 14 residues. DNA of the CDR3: TGTGCCAGCAGCATCCGGACAGGGGCCTACGAGCAGTACTTC. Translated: CASSIRTGAYEQYF.

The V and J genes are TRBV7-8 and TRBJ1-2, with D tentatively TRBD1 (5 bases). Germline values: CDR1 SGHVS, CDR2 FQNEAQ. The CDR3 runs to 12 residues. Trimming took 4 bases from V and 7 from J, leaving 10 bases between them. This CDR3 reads CASSYRGGGYTF. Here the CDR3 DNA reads TGTGCCAGCAGCTATAGGGGTGGTGGCTACACCTTC.

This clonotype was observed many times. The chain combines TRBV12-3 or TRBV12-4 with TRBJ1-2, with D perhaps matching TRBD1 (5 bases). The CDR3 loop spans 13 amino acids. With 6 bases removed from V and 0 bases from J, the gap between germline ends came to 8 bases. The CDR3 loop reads CASSWTPNYGYTF. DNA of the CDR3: TGTGCCAGCAGCTGGACACCTAACTATGGCTACACCTTC.

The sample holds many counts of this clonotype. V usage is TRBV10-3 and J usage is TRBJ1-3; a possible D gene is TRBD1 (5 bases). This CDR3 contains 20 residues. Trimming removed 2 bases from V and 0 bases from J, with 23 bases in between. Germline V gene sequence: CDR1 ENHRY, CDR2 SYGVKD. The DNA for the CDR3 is TGTGCCATCAGTGAGCCAAGGCTCGGGAAACAGGAAAGCTCTGGAAACACCATATATTTT. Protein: CAISEPRLGKQESSGNTIYF.

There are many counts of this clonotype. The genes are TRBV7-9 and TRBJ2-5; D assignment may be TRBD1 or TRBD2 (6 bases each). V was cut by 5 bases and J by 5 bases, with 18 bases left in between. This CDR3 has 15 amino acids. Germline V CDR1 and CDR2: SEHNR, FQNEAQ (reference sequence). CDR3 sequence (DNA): TGTGCCAGCAGCCCGCAATCGGGGGCCCTTGAGACCCAGTACTTC. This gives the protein CASSPQSGALETQYF.

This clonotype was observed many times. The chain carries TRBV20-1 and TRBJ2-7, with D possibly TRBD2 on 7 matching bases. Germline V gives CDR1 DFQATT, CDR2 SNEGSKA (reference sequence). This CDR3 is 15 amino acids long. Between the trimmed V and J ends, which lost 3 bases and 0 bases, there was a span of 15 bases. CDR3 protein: CSARRGGPSSYEQYF. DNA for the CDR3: TGCAGTGCTAGGAGGGGGGGGCCTTCCTCCTACGAGCAGTACTTC.

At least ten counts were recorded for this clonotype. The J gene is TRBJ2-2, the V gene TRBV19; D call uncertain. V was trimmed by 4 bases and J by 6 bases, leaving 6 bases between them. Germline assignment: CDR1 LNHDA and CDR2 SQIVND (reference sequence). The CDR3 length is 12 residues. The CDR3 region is CASSTYAGELFF. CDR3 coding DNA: TGTGCCAGTAGTACCTATGCCGGGGAGCTGTTTTTT.

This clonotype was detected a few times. CDR3 in amino acids: CASSRTSGRALDNEQFF. The CDR3 DNA reads TGTGCCAGCAGCAGGACTAGCGGGAGGGCATTGGACAATGAGCAGTTCTTC. The gene calls are TRBV27 and TRBJ2-1; TRBD2 aligns across 15 bases. This CDR3 comprises 17 residues. Germline assignment: CDR1 MNHEY and CDR2 SMNVEV (reference sequence). Unmatched junction bases numbered 8, after V lost 6 bases and J lost 5 bases.

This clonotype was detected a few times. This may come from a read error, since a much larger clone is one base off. CDR3 DNA: TGCGACAGCCGCACAGGGACTGAAAAACTGTTTTTT. Translation: CDSRTGTEKLFF. The chain uses TRBV5-1 and TRBJ1-4; maybe TRBD1 (6 bases). The CDR3 consists of 12 residues. Germline CDR1 reads SGHRS; CDR2 reads YFSETQ.

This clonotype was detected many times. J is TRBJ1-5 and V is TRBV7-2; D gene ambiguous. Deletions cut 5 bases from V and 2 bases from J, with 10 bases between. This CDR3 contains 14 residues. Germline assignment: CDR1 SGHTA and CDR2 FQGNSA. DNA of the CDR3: TGTGCCAGCAGCCATAGGTCGGGCAATCAGCCCCAGCATTTT. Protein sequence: CASSHRSGNQPQHF.

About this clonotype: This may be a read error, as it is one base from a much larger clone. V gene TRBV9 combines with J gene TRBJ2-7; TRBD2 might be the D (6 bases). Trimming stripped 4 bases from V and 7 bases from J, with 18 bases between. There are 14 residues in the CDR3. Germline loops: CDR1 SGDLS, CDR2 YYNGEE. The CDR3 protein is CASSPPWGGREQYF. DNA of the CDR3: TGTGCCAGCAGCCCCCCATGGGGAGGAAGGGAGCAGTACTTC.